This passage covers 23 T cell receptor beta chains from one sample sequenced in a study of cytomegalovirus exposure and HLA in healthy donors. Primers: 60 Vbeta forward and 13 Jbeta reverse. Repertoires were generated with immunoSEQ multiplex PCR, while TCRdb's copy carries only in-frame clones and drops some. Its table records about 140,000 clones. The sample comprised PBMCs. These receptors all stem from a man aged 35-49 years in good health and CMV-seronegative.

The genes are TRBV6-5 and TRBJ1-2; 8 positions agree with TRBD1. J was trimmed by 0 bases and V by 2 bases; bases with no gene match: 2. CDR1 is MNHEY, CDR2 SVGAGI, per germline. The CDR3 sequence is 15 residues long. The CDR3 region has the DNA TGTGCCAGCAGTTACGGACAGGGAGCTAACTATGGCTACACCTTC. The encoded protein is CASSYGQGANYGYTF.

The chain is built from TRBV28 and TRBJ1-1; D call uncertain. The CDR3 is 13 residues long. CDR1 and CDR2 from the germline V gene are MDHEN and SYDVKM. Between the trimmed V and J ends, which lost 6 bases and 0 bases, there was a span of 8 bases. The CDR3 coding sequence is TGTGCCAGCAGAGAGCTCATGAACACTGAAGCTTTCTTT. This translates into CASRELMNTEAFF.

This chain links TRBV9 with TRBJ1-6; unclear D gene. Germline lookup yields CDR1 SGDLS and CDR2 YYNGEE. This CDR3 region has 14 residues. V lost 0 bases and J 7 bases, leaving 8 bases between the germline ends. The CDR3 here is CASSVGGGNSPLHF. CDR3 coding DNA: TGTGCCAGCAGCGTAGGGGGAGGGAATTCACCCCTCCACTTT.

Worth noting for this clone: The same CDR3 also results from other DNA sequences found in this sample. V and J are TRBV27 and TRBJ1-1; the match to TRBD1 covers 7 bases. The ends lost 5 bases at V and 5 bases at J; junction bases unmatched: 8. CDR3 length equals 14 residues. Germline V gene sequence: CDR1 MNHEY, CDR2 SMNVEV (reference sequence). The CDR3 is CASSPSTGITEAFF. The CDR3 coding sequence is TGTGCCAGCAGTCCGTCGACAGGGATTACTGAAGCTTTCTTT.

V and J are TRBV18 and TRBJ1-1; no clear D gene. CDR1 KGHSH and CDR2 LQKENI come from the germline V gene. This CDR3 has 11 amino acids. V lost 2 bases and J lost 7, with 5 bases in between. CDR3 sequence reads: CASSPSSEAFF. CDR3 coding DNA: TGTGCCAGCTCACCAAGTAGTGAAGCTTTCTTT.

The chain recombines TRBV7-2 with TRBJ1-4; D gene ambiguous. The CDR3 length is 14 residues. Germline CDR1 SGHTA, CDR2 FQGNSA. V was shortened by 4 bases and J by 7 bases, with 13 bases between the two germline ends. The CDR3 sequence is CASSWLGGSEKLFF. CDR3 bases: TGTGCCAGCAGCTGGTTAGGTGGGAGTGAAAAACTGTTTTTT.

The rearrangement links TRBV7-8 to TRBJ2-3; possible D gene TRBD1, 6 bases. The germline V gene has CDR1 SGHVS and CDR2 FQNEAQ. The V gene lost 5 bases and the J gene lost 0 bases, with 21 bases spanning the gap. The CDR3 covers 18 residues. For the CDR3, the DNA is TGTGCCAGCAGCCACCGAGTTACTCAGGGGCGAAGCACAGATACGCAGTATTTT. The encoded protein is CASSHRVTQGRSTDTQYF.

This chain uses TRBV19 with TRBJ2-2; 7 bases agree with TRBD1. Germline CDR1 LNHDA, CDR2 SQIVND (reference sequence). CDR3 length: 15 amino acids. V trimming: 9 bases; J trimming: 3 bases; junction bases outside the gene matches: 10. CDR3 protein: CASKKETGYTGELFF. CDR3 nucleotide sequence: TGTGCCAGCAAAAAGGAGACAGGGTACACCGGGGAGCTGTTTTTT. Supplemented by reference TRBV19 and TRBJ2-2, the full variable domain reads DGGITQSPKYLFRKEGQNVTLSCEQNLNHDAMYWYRQDPGQGLRLIYYSQIVNDFQKGDIAEGYSVSREKKESFPLTVTSAQKNPTAFYLCASKKETGYTGELFFGEGSRLTVL.

The chain uses TRBV18 and TRBJ1-3; a possible D gene is TRBD1 (6 bases). The CDR3 spans 17 residues. Deletions cut 5 bases from V and 0 bases from J, with 17 bases between. Germline V gene lookup returns CDR1 KGHSH and CDR2 LQKENI. In DNA form, the CDR3 reads TGTGCCAGCTCATCGATACAGGGATCTCCCTCTGGAAACACCATATATTTT. Its translation: CASSSIQGSPSGNTIYF.

This chain joins TRBV4-1 and TRBJ2-1; tentatively, D is TRBD2 (5 bases). Germline assignment: CDR1 MGHRA and CDR2 YSYEKL. The CDR3 has 12 amino acids. V lost 0 bases and J lost 11, with 8 bases in between. Here the CDR3 reads CASSQDRRKQFF. The CDR3 DNA sequence: TGCGCCAGCAGCCAAGATCGGAGGAAGCAGTTCTTC.

The chain couples TRBV7-2 to TRBJ2-7; 12 bases map to TRBD2. After removal of 3 bases from V and 7 bases from J, the junction contained 4 bases not matched to a gene. This CDR3 is 14 amino acids long. CDR1 and CDR2 (germline): SGHTA, FQGNSA. The CDR3 DNA reads TGTGCCAGCAGCTTTCCGACTAGCGGGGGAGAGCAGTACTTC. It encodes CASSFPTSGGEQYF.

The chain is built from TRBV29-1 and TRBJ2-3, with D possibly TRBD2 on 5 matching bases. Deletions cut 8 bases from V and 0 bases from J, with 15 bases between. The germline V gene has CDR1 SQVTM and CDR2 ANQGSEA. The CDR3 is made up of 14 amino acids. In nucleotides, the CDR3 is TGCAGCCCAAAGGAGGCCAGAAGCACAGATACGCAGTATTTT. Translated, it gives CSPKEARSTDTQYF.

The chain combines TRBV7-8 with TRBJ2-7; no clear D gene. Trimming took 3 bases from V and 0 from J, leaving 15 bases between them. Germline V gene data show CDR1 as SGHVS and CDR2 as FQNEAQ. There are 16 residues in the CDR3. For the CDR3, the DNA is TGTGCCAGCAGCTTGGGTTCCAGGCAGAGCTCCTACGAGCAGTACTTC. It translates to CASSLGSRQSSYEQYF.

About this clone itself: The sample carries other DNA sequences with the same CDR3. The rearrangement joins TRBV6-5 to TRBJ2-7; D remains ambiguous. Trimming removed 0 bases from V and 1 base from J, with 4 bases in between. There are 13 residues in the CDR3. Germline V lookup: CDR1 MNHEY, CDR2 SVGAGI. In nucleotides, the CDR3 is TGTGCCAGCAGTTACTCCGGTTCCTACGAGCAGTACTTC. Its protein product is CASSYSGSYEQYF.

The rearrangement links TRBV19 to TRBJ1-2; D unclear. CDR1 is LNHDA and CDR2 is SQIVND in the germline V gene (reference sequence). V was cut by 4 bases and J by 5 bases, with 8 bases left in between. The CDR3 length is 12 residues. This chain's CDR3 is CASSRWAYGYTF. The CDR3, as DNA: TGTGCCAGTAGTAGATGGGCTTATGGCTACACCTTC.

The rearrangement joins TRBV7-2 to TRBJ2-7; 11 bases agree with TRBD1. V was pared by 5 bases and J by 4 bases, with 7 bases of the junction left unmatched. The CDR3 loop spans 15 amino acids. The germline gives CDR1 SGHTA, CDR2 FQGNSA. The CDR3 region has the DNA TGTGCCAGCAGCCAGGGACAGGGGGTGGGGTACGAGCAGTACTTC. Translated: CASSQGQGVGYEQYF.

V and J are TRBV4-2 and TRBJ1-2; the D is unclear. Germline V gene sequence: CDR1 LGHNA, CDR2 YNFKEQ. This CDR3 spans 12 amino acids. V was cut by 1 base and J by 4 bases, with 4 bases left in between. CDR3 nucleotides: TGTGCCAGCAGCCAAGCTAGCTATGGCTACACCTTC. Protein sequence: CASSQASYGYTF.

This rearrangement joins TRBV5-1 to TRBJ1-1; 8 bases are a match to TRBD1. Looked up from germline, CDR1 is SGHRS and CDR2 is YFSETQ. This CDR3 has 16 residues. V dropped 5 bases and J dropped 1; count of bases not matched to a gene: 10. CDR3 nucleotide sequence: TGCGCCAGCAGGGATGGACAGGGCCTTAAGAACACTGAAGCTTTCTTT. Translating gives CASRDGQGLKNTEAFF. Combining the CDR3 with reference TRBV5-1 and TRBJ1-1 gives the whole variable domain KAGVTQTPRYLIKTRGQQVTLSCSPISGHRSVSWYQQTPGQGLQFLFEYFSETQRNKGNFPGRFSGRQFSNSRSEMNVSTLELGDSALYLCASRDGQGLKNTEAFFGQGTRLTVV.

The rearrangement uses TRBV14 and TRBJ2-5; 8 positions agree with TRBD1. V trimming: 0 bases; J trimming: 5 bases; junction bases outside the gene matches: 5. The CDR3 covers 15 residues. Germline CDR1 and CDR2: SGHDN and FVKESK. DNA for the CDR3: TGTGCCAGCAGCCAAGAATTCAGGGGGCTGGAGACCCAGTACTTC. Its protein is CASSQEFRGLETQYF.

Comments on this clone: In the same sample, other DNA sequences code for this CDR3. The chain uses TRBV7-3 and TRBJ2-1, with D perhaps TRBD2 (5 bases). This CDR3 contains 13 residues. Germline CDR1 SGHTA, CDR2 FQGTGA. The germline V and J ends were trimmed by 1 base and 10 bases, with 11 bases remaining between them. CDR3: CASSLRGSGEQFF. The CDR3 DNA is TGTGCCAGCAGCTTAAGAGGGAGTGGAGAGCAGTTCTTC.

The chain recombines TRBV5-4 with TRBJ1-4; D not resolved. Trimming pared 7 bases from V and 6 bases from J, leaving 16 bases between. Germline-derived CDR1 and CDR2 are SGHNT and YYREEE (reference sequence). CDR3 length: 14 amino acids. CDR3 region: CASGLGDTDEKLFF. For the CDR3, the DNA is TGTGCCAGCGGCCTGGGAGATACCGATGAAAAACTGTTTTTT.

The J gene is TRBJ2-2, the V gene TRBV27; the D gene is possibly TRBD1 (5 bases). CDR1 and CDR2 from the germline V gene are MNHEY and SMNVEV (reference sequence). V was trimmed by 3 bases and J by 1 base, leaving 15 bases between them. The CDR3 loop spans 17 amino acids. This CDR3 is CASSFPRVGLNTGELFF. The CDR3 bases are TGTGCCAGCAGTTTCCCCAGGGTGGGCTTGAACACCGGGGAGCTGTTTTTT.

V gene TRBV7-9 combines with J gene TRBJ2-3, with D perhaps matching TRBD2 (5 bases). CDR1 SEHNR and CDR2 FQNEAQ come from the germline V gene (reference sequence). CDR3 length: 16 amino acids. Trimming took 4 bases from V and 1 from J, leaving 15 bases between them. This CDR3 reads CASSWRPSGGTDTQYF. CDR3 DNA sequence: TGTGCCAGCAGCTGGCGTCCGTCCGGGGGCACAGATACGCAGTATTTT.